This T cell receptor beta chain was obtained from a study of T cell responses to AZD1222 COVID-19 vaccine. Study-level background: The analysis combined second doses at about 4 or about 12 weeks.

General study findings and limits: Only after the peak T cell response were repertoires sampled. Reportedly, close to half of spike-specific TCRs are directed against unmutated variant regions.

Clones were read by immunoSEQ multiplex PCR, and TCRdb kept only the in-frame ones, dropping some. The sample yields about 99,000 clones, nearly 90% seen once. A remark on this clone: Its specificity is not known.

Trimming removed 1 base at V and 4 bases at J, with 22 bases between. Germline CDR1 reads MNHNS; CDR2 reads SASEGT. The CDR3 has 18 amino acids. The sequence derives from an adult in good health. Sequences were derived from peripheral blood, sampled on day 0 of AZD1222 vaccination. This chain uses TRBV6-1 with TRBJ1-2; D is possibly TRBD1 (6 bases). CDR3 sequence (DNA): TGTGCCAGCAGTGAAGGGGGGCGTTTAGGGAGGCAAGGCTATGGCTACACCTTC. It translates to CASSEGGRLGRQGYGYTF.